This T cell receptor beta chain was found in a study of T cell responses to AZD1222 COVID-19 vaccine. This clone was seen only once. Its antigen is not identified. TCRdb's table, derived via immunoSEQ multiplex PCR, lists solely in-frame clones and lacks some. The sample records over 150,000 clones, 90% to 95% being singletons. Findings and limits, study-wide: Reports indicate that nearly half of spike-specific TCRs are directed at unmutated variant regions. The study sampled repertoires only after the peak T cell response.

Specimen: peripheral blood, collected 28 days after the second AZD1222 dose. The sequence derives from an adult who received the AZD1222 COVID-19 vaccine.

The CDR3 bases are TGTGCCAGTAGTAATCAGGGTCGGAACTATGGCTACACCTTC. Encoded protein: CASSNQGRNYGYTF. This chain uses TRBV19 with TRBJ1-2, with D possibly matching TRBD1 (5 bases). Between the trimmed V and J ends, which lost 4 bases and 2 bases, there was a span of 11 bases. Germline V CDR1 and CDR2: LNHDA, SQIVND (reference sequence). The CDR3 length is 14 residues.